Each of the 20 T cell receptor beta chains below was sequenced from the same sample in a study of CD8+ T cells in alopecia areata. After isolation, RNA underwent reverse transcription to generate cDNA as the sequencing template. Data came from immunoSEQ multiplex PCR; TCRdb stores just in-frame clones and leaves some out. This table holds over 150,000 clones, 60% to 75% found once. Treatment: oral pan-JAK inhibitor, 5-10 mg twice daily. The sample here was CD4+ T cells sorted from blood, taken at week 24, from a patient treated with tofacitinib. These receptors originate from a human donor with alopecia areata.

The genes are TRBV28 and TRBJ2-7, with TRBD1 identical over 7 bases. V gave up 6 bases and J gave up 2 bases; unmatched junction bases: 10. This CDR3 region has 15 residues. CDR1 is MDHEN, CDR2 SYDVKM, per germline. CDR3 in amino acids: CASSLPGDRAYEQYF. In DNA form, the CDR3 reads TGTGCCAGCAGCTTACCTGGCGACAGGGCCTACGAGCAGTACTTC.

The chain employs TRBV30 and TRBJ1-1, with unresolved D. V was clipped by 4 bases and J by 3 bases, with 6 bases between them. The germline CDR1 and CDR2 sequences are GTSNPN and SVGIG (reference sequence). The CDR3 loop spans 11 amino acids. Here the CDR3 DNA reads TGTGCCTGGAAAGCGGACACTGAAGCTTTCTTT. It is translated as CAWKADTEAFF.

This chain connects TRBV6-5 to TRBJ2-6; tentative D call: TRBD2 (5 bases). The CDR3 consists of 13 residues. V gave up 10 bases and J gave up 1 base, with 8 bases separating them. The germline CDR1 and CDR2 sequences are MNHEY and SVGAGI. CDR3 coding DNA: TGTGCCACTAGGAGGTCTGGGGCCAACGTCCTGACTTTC. It is translated as CATRRSGANVLTF.

The chain couples TRBV29-1 to TRBJ1-1, with TRBD1 as a possible D gene (5 bases). CDR1 SQVTM and CDR2 ANQGSEA come from the germline V gene. V was pared by 7 bases and J by 6 bases, with 18 bases between. This CDR3 has 13 amino acids. The CDR3 DNA reads as TGCAGCGGCCGTGAGGGGAAACGGGCTGAAGCTTTCTTT. Encoded protein: CSGREGKRAEAFF.

J is TRBJ1-4 and V is TRBV2, with D unresolved. V lost 5 bases, J lost 7 bases, and 5 bases lay in between. The germline CDR1 and CDR2 sequences are SNHLY and FYNNEI. The CDR3 runs 11 residues. As DNA, the CDR3 is TGTGCCAGCAGTCGGAGTGAAAAACTGTTTTTT. This gives the protein CASSRSEKLFF.

A few counts support this clone. The chain joins TRBV30 to TRBJ1-1; D uncertain. V was shortened by 1 base and J by 4 bases, with 4 bases between the two germline ends. The CDR3 has 11 residues. The germline gives CDR1 GTSNPN, CDR2 SVGIG (reference sequence). The CDR3 nucleotides are TGTGCCTGGAGTGGCGTCACTGAAGCTTTCTTT. Amino acids: CAWSGVTEAFF.

This clone is a singleton in its sample. The gene calls are TRBV30 and TRBJ1-5; D is perhaps TRBD1 (6 bases). V was shortened by 4 bases and J by 4 bases, with 11 bases between the two germline ends. The CDR3 extends over 13 amino acids. The germline V gene encodes CDR1 GTSNPN and CDR2 SVGIG (reference sequence). The CDR3 loop is CAWTGQLNQPQHF. The DNA for the CDR3 is TGTGCCTGGACCGGACAGCTTAATCAGCCCCAGCATTTT.

The rearrangement joins TRBV6-5 to TRBJ1-5, with 9 bases lining up with TRBD1. V trimming: 10 bases; J trimming: 2 bases; junction bases outside the gene matches: 9. Germline V lookup: CDR1 MNHEY, CDR2 SVGAGI. The CDR3 covers 15 residues. The CDR3, as DNA: TGTGCCACCCGACAGGGGGGCATTGGCAATCAGCCCCAGCATTTT. Amino acids: CATRQGGIGNQPQHF.

This clone was counted once. This rearrangement joins TRBV29-1 to TRBJ1-1; maybe TRBD1 (6 bases). CDR1 is SQVTM and CDR2 is ANQGSEA in the germline V gene. This CDR3 has 12 residues. The CDR3 is CNVKQGNTEAFF. CDR3 sequence (DNA): TGCAACGTCAAACAGGGGAACACTGAAGCTTTCTTT.

This clone was counted a single time. This chain links TRBV5-7 with TRBJ1-2; 9 nucleotides align to TRBD1. TRBV5-7 is an open reading frame, and its role is uncertain. V trimming: 6 bases; J trimming: 4 bases; junction bases outside the gene matches: 10. The length of the CDR3 is 15 residues. Here the CDR3 reads CASNWGQGGIYGYTF. The CDR3 region has the DNA TGTGCCAGCAACTGGGGACAGGGTGGTATCTATGGCTACACCTTC.

The chain combines TRBV2 with TRBJ1-6; D gene unclear. Trimming took off 4 bases at V and 14 bases at J, with 12 bases between the two ends. This CDR3 contains 12 residues. Germline lookup yields CDR1 SNHLY and CDR2 FYNNEI. In DNA form, the CDR3 reads TGTGCCAGCAGTGCCACCCCCTTGGCCCTCCACTTT. As protein: CASSATPLALHF. The variable domain in full, with the rest retrieved from reference TRBV2 and TRBJ1-6, is EPEVTQTPSHQVTQMGQEVILRCVPISNHLYFYWYRQILGQKVEFLVSFYNNEISEKSEIFDDQFSVERPDGSNFTLKIRSTKLEDSAMYFCASSATPLALHFGNGTRLTVT.

Worth noting for this clone: The same CDR3 is also encoded by other DNA sequences in this sample. In DNA form, the CDR3 reads TGTGCCTGGAGTGTACAGGGGAACGAGCAGTACTTC. Its protein is CAWSVQGNEQYF. The chain has TRBV30 and TRBJ2-7; 7 bases are a match to TRBD1. The J segment lost 5 bases and the V segment lost 0 bases, leaving 1 base of the junction unmatched. Looked up from germline, CDR1 is GTSNPN and CDR2 is SVGIG (reference sequence). CDR3 size: 12 residues. The complete variable domain, with remaining parts taken from reference TRBV30 and TRBJ2-7, reads SQTIHQWPATLVQPVGSPLSLECTVEGTSNPNLYWYRQAAGRGLQLLFYSVGIGQISSEVPQNLSASRPQDRQFILSSKKLLLSDSGFYLCAWSVQGNEQYFGPGTRLTVT.

This clone has more than one count but fewer than ten. The sample has other DNA sequences that encode this CDR3 too. The CDR3 reads CASSWDRDGYTF. CDR3 coding DNA: TGCGCCAGCAGCTGGGACAGGGACGGCTACACCTTC. The rearrangement links TRBV5-1 to TRBJ1-2; TRBD1 matches 9 bases. The junction had 2 bases not matched to a gene; V was cut back by 3 bases and J by 8 bases. The germline gives CDR1 SGHRS, CDR2 YFSETQ. The CDR3 sequence is 12 residues long. Full variable domain (outside the CDR3, taken from reference TRBV5-1 and TRBJ1-2): KAGVTQTPRYLIKTRGQQVTLSCSPISGHRSVSWYQQTPGQGLQFLFEYFSETQRNKGNFPGRFSGRQFSNSRSEMNVSTLELGDSALYLCASSWDRDGYTFGSGTRLTVV.

The chain employs TRBV25-1 and TRBJ2-7; D call uncertain. CDR3 size: 13 residues. The germline V and J ends were trimmed by 5 bases and 5 bases, with 13 bases remaining between them. CDR1 MGHDK and CDR2 SYGVNS come from the germline V gene. DNA of the CDR3: TGTGCCAGCAGTAGGAGCCCGGTCCACGAGCAGTACTTC. Its translation: CASSRSPVHEQYF.

The V gene is TRBV4-1, the J gene TRBJ1-3; no firm D call. Trimming shortened V by 0 bases and J by 0 bases, and 9 bases separated the two germline ends. Germline loops: CDR1 MGHRA, CDR2 YSYEKL. CDR3 size: 16 residues. This CDR3 reads CASSQEPGSSGNTIYF. CDR3 sequence (DNA): TGCGCCAGCAGCCAAGAGCCCGGGAGCTCTGGAAACACCATATATTTT.

Only a few counts were recorded for this clone. The chain combines TRBV6-5 with TRBJ1-2; TRBD1 is a possible D gene (5 bases). Deletions cut 5 bases from V and 7 bases from J, with 17 bases between. Germline values: CDR1 MNHEY, CDR2 SVGAGI. This CDR3 contains 14 residues. The CDR3 bases are TGTGCCAGCAGTGAAGACTCGGGGGGGACTGGCTACACCTTC. This codes for CASSEDSGGTGYTF.

J is TRBJ2-2 and V is TRBV9; no definite D call. Deletions cut 1 base from V and 6 bases from J, with 7 bases between. Germline loops: CDR1 SGDLS, CDR2 YYNGEE. The CDR3 sequence is 13 residues long. The CDR3 region is CASSVTPAGELFF. The CDR3 region has the DNA TGTGCCAGCAGCGTAACCCCGGCCGGGGAGCTGTTTTTT.

The chain recombines TRBV7-6 with TRBJ2-2, with 10 bases identical to TRBD2. The CDR3 has 16 amino acids. With 5 bases clipped from V and 6 bases from J, the junction kept 9 bases outside the gene matches. CDR1 is SGHVS, CDR2 FNYEAQ, per germline. The CDR3 sequence is CASSRGLAGAAGELFF. The CDR3 nucleotides read TGTGCCAGCAGCCGAGGTCTAGCGGGGGCGGCCGGGGAGCTGTTTTTT.

The V and J genes are TRBV4-1 and TRBJ2-5; 10 bases line up with TRBD1. The V gene's germline CDR1 is MGHRA and CDR2 YSYEKL. The junction had 4 bases not matched to a gene; V was cut back by 1 base and J by 5 bases. This CDR3 comprises 15 residues. The chain's CDR3 is CASSQGTGGHETQYF. CDR3 nucleotide sequence: TGCGCCAGCAGCCAAGGGACAGGGGGACATGAGACCCAGTACTTC.

This chain links TRBV12-5 with TRBJ1-2; D call uncertain. This CDR3 is 13 amino acids long. Trimming pared 7 bases from V and 3 bases from J, leaving 12 bases between. Germline V gene lookup returns CDR1 LGHNT and CDR2 FRNRAP. CDR3 coding DNA: TGTGCTAGTGTCCCCGGGAGTTACTATGGCTACACCTTC. Translated, it gives CASVPGSYYGYTF.